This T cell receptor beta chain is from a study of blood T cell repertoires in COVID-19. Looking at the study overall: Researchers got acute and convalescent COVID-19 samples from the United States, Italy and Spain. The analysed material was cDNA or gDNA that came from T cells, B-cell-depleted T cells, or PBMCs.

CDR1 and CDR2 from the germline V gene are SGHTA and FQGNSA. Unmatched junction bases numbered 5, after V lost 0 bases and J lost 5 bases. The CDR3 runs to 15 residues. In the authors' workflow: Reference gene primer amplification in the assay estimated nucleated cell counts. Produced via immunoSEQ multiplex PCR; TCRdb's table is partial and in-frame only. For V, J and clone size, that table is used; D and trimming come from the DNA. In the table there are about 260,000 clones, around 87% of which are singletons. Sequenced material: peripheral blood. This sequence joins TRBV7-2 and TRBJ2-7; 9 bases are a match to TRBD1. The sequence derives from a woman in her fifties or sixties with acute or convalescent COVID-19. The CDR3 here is CASSLALRQGDEQYF. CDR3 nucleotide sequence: TGTGCCAGCAGCTTAGCCTTACGACAGGGGGACGAGCAGTACTTC.